The next 8 T cell receptor beta chains were all read from a single sample in a study of OX40 agonist ivuxolimab in advanced cancers. Profiled with immunoSEQ multiplex PCR; TCRdb holds only in-frame clones, not every one. This sample has about 32,000 clones, with about 87% found just once. Specimen: CD4+ or CD8+ T cells sorted from blood, collected in a trial of the OX40 agonist ivuxolimab. Receptor source: an adult with an advanced solid tumor such as melanoma, head and neck, liver or kidney cancer.

The chain joins TRBV9 to TRBJ2-4; D unclear. The germline CDR1 and CDR2 sequences are SGDLS and YYNGEE. V dropped 0 bases and J dropped 5 bases, with 6 bases sitting between them. The CDR3 contains 13 residues. CDR3 coding DNA: TGTGCCAGCAGCGTAGATTCACAAAACATTCAGTACTTC. Residues: CASSVDSQNIQYF.

The chain combines TRBV29-1 with TRBJ2-2; 7 bases fit TRBD1. V dropped 2 bases and J dropped 7; count of bases not matched to a gene: 10. CDR1 and CDR2 (germline): SQVTM, ANQGSEA. CDR3 length: 15 amino acids. The CDR3 region has the DNA TGCAGCGTTGAACGACAGGGCCGAGGGGACGGGGAGCTGTTTTTT. Translated: CSVERQGRGDGELFF.

The chain couples TRBV10-3 to TRBJ2-5, with 7 bases matching TRBD1. This CDR3 is built from 16 residues. Germline assignment: CDR1 ENHRY and CDR2 SYGVKD. V shed 2 bases, J shed 6 bases, and the junction held 12 bases outside the gene matches. Written as DNA, the CDR3 is TGTGCCATCAGTGAGGGAATAGGGGGCTCTTTACAGACCCAGTACTTC. As protein: CAISEGIGGSLQTQYF.

The chain employs TRBV4-1 and TRBJ2-5; perhaps TRBD2 as D (5 bases). The J call could be wrong; TRBJ2-7 is a better fit for the DNA end. Germline loops: CDR1 MGHRA, CDR2 YSYEKL. CDR3 length: 14 amino acids. For the CDR3, the DNA is TGCGCCAGCAGCCAAGACGTCGGGGACTACGAGCAGTACTTC. Encoded protein: CASSQDVGDYEQYF.

The CDR3 DNA is TGTGCCAGCAGTGGTACAGGGATAGCCTACGAGCAGTACTTC. This gives the protein CASSGTGIAYEQYF. V gene TRBV27 combines with J gene TRBJ2-7; a possible D gene is TRBD1 (6 bases). The CDR3 is made up of 14 amino acids. V gave up 5 bases and J gave up 2 bases, with 13 bases separating them. The V gene's germline CDR1 is MNHEY and CDR2 SMNVEV (reference sequence).

This chain connects TRBV7-6 to TRBJ2-2, with D perhaps TRBD1 (5 bases). This CDR3 has 13 amino acids. V was shortened by 5 bases and J by 6 bases, with 10 bases between the two germline ends. CDR1 and CDR2 (germline): SGHVS, FNYEAQ. DNA of the CDR3: TGTGCCAGCAGCGGCCAGGGTTCCGGGGAGCTGTTTTTT. Its translation is CASSGQGSGELFF.

The J gene is TRBJ1-3, the V gene TRBV19; D gene ambiguous. V lost 3 bases and J lost 2, with 8 bases in between. The CDR3 runs 14 residues. CDR1 and CDR2 from the germline V gene are LNHDA and SQIVND (reference sequence). DNA for the CDR3: TGTGCCAGTAGTATTTTGGTGGCTGGAAACACCATATATTTT. It codes for CASSILVAGNTIYF.

The J gene is TRBJ2-7, the V gene TRBV27, with 7 bases identical to TRBD2. The CDR3 is made up of 12 amino acids. Germline V gene data show CDR1 as MNHEY and CDR2 as SMNVEV (reference sequence). V lost 6 bases to trimming and J lost 5 bases; unmatched junction nucleotides: 4. The CDR3 sequence is CASSLGGNEQYF. CDR3 nucleotide sequence: TGTGCCAGCAGCTTGGGAGGGAACGAGCAGTACTTC.